In its sample, the clone carrying this T cell receptor beta chain was seen once. The antigen remains unidentified. Sequenced by immunoSEQ multiplex PCR; TCRdb stores in-frame clones only, minus some. The data show approximately 2,000 clones, approximately 83% seen once. This entry comes from a study of immune evolution from preneoplasia to lung adenocarcinoma. Between the trimmed V and J ends, which lost 8 bases and 2 bases, there was a span of 18 bases. The CDR3 sequence is 15 residues long. The V gene's germline CDR1 is KGHSH and CDR2 LQKENI. Resections took place in Japan or China from about 2013 to 2018. Each case's diagnosis was confirmed by two pathologists on H&E. Findings of the study overall: Later-stage lesions appeared to have more T cells, more diversity, less clonality. From normal lung to invasive adenocarcinoma, top clone frequencies appeared to decrease.

The source material was FFPE adjacent normal lung tissue. The receptor was isolated from a person aged 70 to 80 with lung adenocarcinoma. The rearrangement links TRBV18 to TRBJ2-5; D may be TRBD1 or TRBD2 (5 bases each). In DNA form, the CDR3 reads TGTGCCAGCGCCGCCGCTGGGGGTGTACAAGAGACCCAGTACTTC. It codes for CASAAAGGVQETQYF.